The entry below gives a single T cell receptor (beta chain) sequence along with its context. Produced via immunoSEQ multiplex PCR; TCRdb's table is partial and in-frame only. The table has a few hundred thousand clones, approximately 86% seen once. This sample was taken from a study of blood T cell repertoires in COVID-19. Looking at the study overall: T cells, B-cell-depleted T cells, or PBMCs supplied cDNA or gDNA.

This receptor was taken from a man aged 25 to 45 with active or convalescent COVID-19. Material for sequencing was peripheral blood.

This chain's CDR3 is CASSYLYGNTEAFF. The CDR3 DNA sequence: TGTGCCAGCAGTTACCTTTACGGGAACACTGAAGCTTTCTTT. The chain combines TRBV6-2 or TRBV6-3 with TRBJ1-1; D gene ambiguous. Germline V lookup: CDR1 MNHEY, CDR2 SVGEGT. Deletions cut 2 bases from V and 1 base from J, with 8 bases between. The CDR3 runs 14 residues.